This TCR beta chain is from a study of T cell responses to AZD1222 COVID-19 vaccine. General observations from the study: Donors were mostly white British, more females; clonal diversity possibly underestimated.

A remark on this clone: The antigen is undetermined.

This table comes from immunoSEQ multiplex PCR, and its TCRdb copy is limited to in-frame clones, with some not included. The sample lists over 150,000 clones; 80% to 95% were seen once. The clonotype comes from an adult who received the MenACWY meningococcal vaccine as a control. This material consisted of peripheral blood, taken 28 days after the second dose of the MenACWY control vaccine.

CDR3 bases: TGTGCCAGCTCACCACCTGATGCTAACACCGGGGAGCTGTTTTTT. It is translated as CASSPPDANTGELFF. This chain uses TRBV18 with TRBJ2-2; D gene unclear. V gave up 0 bases and J gave up 2 bases, with 7 bases separating them. Germline V gene data show CDR1 as KGHSH and CDR2 as LQKENI. The CDR3 length is 15 residues. Complete variable domain (other parts from reference TRBV18 and TRBJ2-2): NAGVMQNPRHLVRRRGQEARLRCSPMKGHSHVYWYRQLPEEGLKFMVYLQKENIIDESGMPKERFSAEFPKEGPSILRIQQVVRGDSAAYFCASSPPDANTGELFFGEGSRLTVL.